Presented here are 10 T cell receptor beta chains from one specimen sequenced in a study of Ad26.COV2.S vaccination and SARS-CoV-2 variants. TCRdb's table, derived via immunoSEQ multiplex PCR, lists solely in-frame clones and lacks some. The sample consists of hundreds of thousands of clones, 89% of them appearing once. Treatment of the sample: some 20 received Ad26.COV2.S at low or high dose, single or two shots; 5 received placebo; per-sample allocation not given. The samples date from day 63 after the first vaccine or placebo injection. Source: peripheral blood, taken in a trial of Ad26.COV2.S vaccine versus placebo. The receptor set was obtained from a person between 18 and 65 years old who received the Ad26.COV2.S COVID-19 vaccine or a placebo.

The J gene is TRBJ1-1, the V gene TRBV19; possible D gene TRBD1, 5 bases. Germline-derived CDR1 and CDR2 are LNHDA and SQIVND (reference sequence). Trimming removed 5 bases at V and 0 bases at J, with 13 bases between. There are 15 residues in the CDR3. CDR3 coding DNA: TGTGCCAGTAGTCCGCAGACAGCCATGAACACTGAAGCTTTCTTT. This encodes CASSPQTAMNTEAFF. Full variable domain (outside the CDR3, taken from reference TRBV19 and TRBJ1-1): DGGITQSPKYLFRKEGQNVTLSCEQNLNHDAMYWYRQDPGQGLRLIYYSQIVNDFQKGDIAEGYSVSREKKESFPLTVTSAQKNPTAFYLCASSPQTAMNTEAFFGQGTRLTVV.

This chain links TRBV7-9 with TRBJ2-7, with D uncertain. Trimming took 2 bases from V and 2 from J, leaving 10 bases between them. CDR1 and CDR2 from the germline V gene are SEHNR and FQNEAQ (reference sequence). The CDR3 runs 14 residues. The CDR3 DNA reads TGTGCCAGCAGCTTATCAGGTCCCACCTACGAGCAGTACTTC. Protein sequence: CASSLSGPTYEQYF.

This CDR3 reads CAWSVTSGGYTF. The CDR3 DNA follows: TGTGCCTGGAGTGTAACATCCGGAGGCTACACCTTC. The V and J genes are TRBV30 and TRBJ1-2, with D hard to call. V gave up 0 bases and J gave up 8 bases, with 10 bases separating them. The CDR3 has 12 amino acids. Germline V gene lookup returns CDR1 GTSNPN and CDR2 SVGIG (reference sequence).

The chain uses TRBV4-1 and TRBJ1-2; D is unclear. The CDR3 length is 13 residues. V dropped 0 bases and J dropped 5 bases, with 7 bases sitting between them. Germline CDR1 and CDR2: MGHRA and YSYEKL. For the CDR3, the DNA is TGCGCCAGCAGCCAAGAGGGAGGGTATGGCTACACCTTC. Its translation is CASSQEGGYGYTF.

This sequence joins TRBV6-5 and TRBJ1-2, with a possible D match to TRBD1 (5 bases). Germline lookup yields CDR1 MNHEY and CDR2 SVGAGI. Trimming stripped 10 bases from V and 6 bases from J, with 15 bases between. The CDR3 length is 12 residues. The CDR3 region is CATFRGVDGYTF. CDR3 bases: TGTGCCACCTTCCGGGGGGTGGATGGCTACACCTTC.

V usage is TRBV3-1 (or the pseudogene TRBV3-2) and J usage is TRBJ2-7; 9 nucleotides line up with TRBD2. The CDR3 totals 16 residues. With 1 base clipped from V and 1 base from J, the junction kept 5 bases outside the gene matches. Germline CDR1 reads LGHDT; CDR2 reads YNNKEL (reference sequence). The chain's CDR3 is CASSQAWLAGSYEQYF. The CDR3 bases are TGTGCCAGCAGCCAAGCCTGGCTAGCGGGATCCTACGAGCAGTACTTC.

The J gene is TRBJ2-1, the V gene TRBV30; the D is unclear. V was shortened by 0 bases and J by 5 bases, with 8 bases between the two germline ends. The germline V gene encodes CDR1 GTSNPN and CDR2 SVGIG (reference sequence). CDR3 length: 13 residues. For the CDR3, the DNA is TGTGCCTGGAGTGTACTGACTCACAATGAGCAGTTCTTC. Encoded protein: CAWSVLTHNEQFF.

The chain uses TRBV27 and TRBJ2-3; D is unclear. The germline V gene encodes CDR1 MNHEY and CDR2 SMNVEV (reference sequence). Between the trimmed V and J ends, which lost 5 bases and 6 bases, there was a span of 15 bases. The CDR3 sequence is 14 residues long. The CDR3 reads CASSRQYPVDTQYF. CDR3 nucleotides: TGTGCCAGCAGTCGACAATATCCTGTTGATACGCAGTATTTT.

The CDR3 sequence is CASSYAGELFF. CDR3 nucleotides: TGTGCCAGCAGTTACGCCGGGGAGCTGTTTTTT. The chain combines TRBV12-3 or TRBV12-4 with TRBJ2-2; D not resolved. The CDR3 sequence is 11 residues long. Trimming took 4 bases from V and 6 from J, leaving 3 bases between them.

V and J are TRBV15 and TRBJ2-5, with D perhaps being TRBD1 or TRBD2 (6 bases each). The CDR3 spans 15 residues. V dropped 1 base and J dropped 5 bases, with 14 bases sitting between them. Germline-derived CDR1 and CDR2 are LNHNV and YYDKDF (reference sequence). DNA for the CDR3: TGTGCCACCAGCAGAGTCCTAGGGGGGAGCGAGACCCAGTACTTC. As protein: CATSRVLGGSETQYF.